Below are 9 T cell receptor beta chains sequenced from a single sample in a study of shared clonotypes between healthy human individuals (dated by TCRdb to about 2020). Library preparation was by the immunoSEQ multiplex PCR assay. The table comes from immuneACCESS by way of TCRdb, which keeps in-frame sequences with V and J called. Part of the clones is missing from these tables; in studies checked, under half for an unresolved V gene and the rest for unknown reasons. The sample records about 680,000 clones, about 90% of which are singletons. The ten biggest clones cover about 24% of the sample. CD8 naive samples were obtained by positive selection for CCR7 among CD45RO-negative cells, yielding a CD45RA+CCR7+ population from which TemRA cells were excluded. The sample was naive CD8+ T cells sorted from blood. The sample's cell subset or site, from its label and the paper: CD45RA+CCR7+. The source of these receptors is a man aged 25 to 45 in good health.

The CDR3 DNA reads TGTGCCAGCAGTACCGGGACAGGAGTCTCCTACGAGCAGTACTTC. Translating gives CASSTGTGVSYEQYF. The chain combines TRBV14 with TRBJ2-7; 8 bases align to TRBD1. CDR1 is SGHDN and CDR2 is FVKESK in the germline V gene. The CDR3 runs 15 residues. V lost 6 bases and J lost 0; bases outside the gene matches: 7.

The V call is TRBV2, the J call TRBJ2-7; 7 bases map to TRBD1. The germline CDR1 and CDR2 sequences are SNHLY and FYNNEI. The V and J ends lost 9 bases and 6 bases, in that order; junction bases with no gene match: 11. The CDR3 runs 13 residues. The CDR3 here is CARLDGQVGEQYF. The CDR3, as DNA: TGTGCCAGGTTAGACGGACAGGTTGGCGAGCAGTACTTC.

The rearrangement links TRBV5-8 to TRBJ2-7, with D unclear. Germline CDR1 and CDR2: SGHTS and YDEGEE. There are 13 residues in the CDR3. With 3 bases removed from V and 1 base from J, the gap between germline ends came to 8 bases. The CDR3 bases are TGTGCCAGCAGCTCGGTGGTATCCTACGAGCAGTACTTC. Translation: CASSSVVSYEQYF.

CDR3 bases: TGTGCCAGCAGCTCCAGGGGGAACACTGAAGCTTTCTTT. This translates into CASSSRGNTEAFF. The chain recombines TRBV13 with TRBJ1-1; D may be TRBD1 (6 bases). Looked up from germline, CDR1 is PRHDT and CDR2 is FYEKMQ (reference sequence). The CDR3 runs 13 residues. The germline V and J ends were trimmed by 4 bases and 1 base, with 7 bases remaining between them.

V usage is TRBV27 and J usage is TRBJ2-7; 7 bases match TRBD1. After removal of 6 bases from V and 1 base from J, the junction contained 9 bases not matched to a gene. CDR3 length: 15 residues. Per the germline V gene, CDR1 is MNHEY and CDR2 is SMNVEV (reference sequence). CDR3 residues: CASRTGTESSYEQYF. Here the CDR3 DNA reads TGTGCCAGCAGAACCGGGACAGAGTCTTCCTACGAGCAGTACTTC.

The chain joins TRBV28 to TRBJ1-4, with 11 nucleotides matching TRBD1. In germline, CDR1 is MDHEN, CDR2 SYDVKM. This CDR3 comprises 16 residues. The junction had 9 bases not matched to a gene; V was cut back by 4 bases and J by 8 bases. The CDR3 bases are TGTGCCAGCAGTTCCCGGGACAGGGGGTCTTGGGAAAAACTGTTTTTT. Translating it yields CASSSRDRGSWEKLFF.

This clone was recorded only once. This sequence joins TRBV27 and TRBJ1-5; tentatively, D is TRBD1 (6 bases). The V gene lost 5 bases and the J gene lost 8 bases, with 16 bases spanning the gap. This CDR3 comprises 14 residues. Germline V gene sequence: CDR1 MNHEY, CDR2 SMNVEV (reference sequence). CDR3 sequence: CASSPNRVDEPQHF. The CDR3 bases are TGTGCCAGCAGTCCGAACAGGGTGGATGAGCCCCAGCATTTT.

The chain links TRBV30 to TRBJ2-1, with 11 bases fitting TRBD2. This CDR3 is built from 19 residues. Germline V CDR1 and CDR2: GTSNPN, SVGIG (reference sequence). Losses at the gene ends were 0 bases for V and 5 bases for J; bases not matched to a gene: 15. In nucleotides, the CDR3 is TGTGCCTGGAGTGTAAGGGTGGGGATTAGCGGGAGGGACCACAATGAGCAGTTCTTC. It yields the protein CAWSVRVGISGRDHNEQFF.

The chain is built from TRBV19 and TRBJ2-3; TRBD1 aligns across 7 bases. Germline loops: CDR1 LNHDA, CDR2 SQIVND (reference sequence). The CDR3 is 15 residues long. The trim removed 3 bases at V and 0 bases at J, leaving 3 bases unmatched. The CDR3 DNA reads TGTGCCAGTAGTATCAGGGGGTTTAGCACAGATACGCAGTATTTT. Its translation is CASSIRGFSTDTQYF.